This T cell receptor (beta chain) originates from a study of beta chain features in type 1 diabetes. V lost 5 bases and J 3 bases, leaving 5 bases between the germline ends. The V gene's germline CDR1 is LNHDA and CDR2 SQIVND (reference sequence). The CDR3 runs 11 residues. For this clone: Its specificity is unknown.

General observations from the study: Sequencing used cDNA, and cells with high TCR expression could therefore be over-represented. Whether HLA type affects TCRB rearrangement stayed undetermined in the present work. Compared with healthy donors, patients appeared to share more similar naive, central memory and regulatory TCRB repertoires.

Sequencing targeted expressed TCRB transcripts, as all isolated RNA had been reverse transcribed. The table came from immunoSEQ multiplex PCR; TCRdb's copy has only in-frame clones and leaves some out. This table holds 130,000 or so clones, over 8% found once. CD4+ naive, central memory, regulatory and stem cell-like memory cells were sorted via CD45RO/CCR7/CD25/CD127/CD95/CD27. The sequence was obtained from a woman in her 40s in good health. This sequence joins TRBV19 and TRBJ2-7; D not resolved. What was sequenced was central memory CD4+ T cells from blood. This CDR3 is CASSSHYEQYF. The CDR3 DNA follows: TGTGCCAGTAGTTCCCACTACGAGCAGTACTTC.